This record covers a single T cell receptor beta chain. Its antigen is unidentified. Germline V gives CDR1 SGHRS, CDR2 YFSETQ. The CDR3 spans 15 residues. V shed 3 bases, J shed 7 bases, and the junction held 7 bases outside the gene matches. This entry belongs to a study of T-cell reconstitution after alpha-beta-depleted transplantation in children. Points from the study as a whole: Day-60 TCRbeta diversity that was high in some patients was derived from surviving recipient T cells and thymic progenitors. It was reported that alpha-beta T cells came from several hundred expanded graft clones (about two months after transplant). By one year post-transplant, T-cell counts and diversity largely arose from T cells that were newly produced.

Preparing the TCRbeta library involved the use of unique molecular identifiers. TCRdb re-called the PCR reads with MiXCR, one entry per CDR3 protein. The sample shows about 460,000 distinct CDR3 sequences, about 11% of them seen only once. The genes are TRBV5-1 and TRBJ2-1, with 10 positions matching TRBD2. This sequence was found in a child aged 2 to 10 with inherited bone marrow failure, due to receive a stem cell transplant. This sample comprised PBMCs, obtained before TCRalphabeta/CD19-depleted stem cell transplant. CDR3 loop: CASSWTSGGENEQFF. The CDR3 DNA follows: TGCGCCAGCAGCTGGACTAGCGGAGGGGAGAATGAGCAGTTCTTC.